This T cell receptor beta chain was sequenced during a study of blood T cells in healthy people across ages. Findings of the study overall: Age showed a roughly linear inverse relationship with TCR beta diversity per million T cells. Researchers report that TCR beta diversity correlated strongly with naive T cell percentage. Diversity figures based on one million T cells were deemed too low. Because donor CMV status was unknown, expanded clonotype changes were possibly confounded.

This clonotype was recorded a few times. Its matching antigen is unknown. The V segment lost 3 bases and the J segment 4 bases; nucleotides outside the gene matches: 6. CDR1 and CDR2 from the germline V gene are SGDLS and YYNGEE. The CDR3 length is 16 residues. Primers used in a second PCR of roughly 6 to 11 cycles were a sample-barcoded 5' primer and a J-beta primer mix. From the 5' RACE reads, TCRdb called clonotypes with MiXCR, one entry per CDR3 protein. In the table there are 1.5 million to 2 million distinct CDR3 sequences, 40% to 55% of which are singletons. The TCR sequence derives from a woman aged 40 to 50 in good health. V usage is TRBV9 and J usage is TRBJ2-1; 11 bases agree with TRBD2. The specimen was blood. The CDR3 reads CASSGTGTSGYNEQFF. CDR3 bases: TGTGCCAGCAGCGGAACCGGGACTAGCGGTTACAATGAGCAGTTCTTC.